A single T cell receptor beta chain is shown here with its context. What it binds is not known. These data originate in a study of graft-versus-host responses after intestinal transplantation. The table came from immunoSEQ multiplex PCR; TCRdb's copy has only in-frame clones and leaves some out. The table lists some 87,000 clones, 85% to 95% of them singletons. CDR1 KGHSH and CDR2 LQKENI come from the germline V gene. CDR3 length equals 13 residues. With 5 bases removed from V and 2 bases from J, the gap between germline ends came to 10 bases. Specimen: unstimulated CD8+ T cells sorted from spleen or lymph node cells, collected before transplant. V is TRBV18 and J is TRBJ2-7; D is unclear. The receptor was isolated from a human donor who was the organ donor for an intestinal transplant. The CDR3 sequence: CASSEVGTYEQYF. CDR3 coding DNA: TGTGCCAGCTCAGAGGTGGGTACCTACGAGCAGTACTTC. The full variable domain, completed using reference TRBV18 and TRBJ2-7, is NAGVMQNPRHLVRRRGQEARLRCSPMKGHSHVYWYRQLPEEGLKFMVYLQKENIIDESGMPKERFSAEFPKEGPSILRIQQVVRGDSAAYFCASSEVGTYEQYFGPGTRLTVT.